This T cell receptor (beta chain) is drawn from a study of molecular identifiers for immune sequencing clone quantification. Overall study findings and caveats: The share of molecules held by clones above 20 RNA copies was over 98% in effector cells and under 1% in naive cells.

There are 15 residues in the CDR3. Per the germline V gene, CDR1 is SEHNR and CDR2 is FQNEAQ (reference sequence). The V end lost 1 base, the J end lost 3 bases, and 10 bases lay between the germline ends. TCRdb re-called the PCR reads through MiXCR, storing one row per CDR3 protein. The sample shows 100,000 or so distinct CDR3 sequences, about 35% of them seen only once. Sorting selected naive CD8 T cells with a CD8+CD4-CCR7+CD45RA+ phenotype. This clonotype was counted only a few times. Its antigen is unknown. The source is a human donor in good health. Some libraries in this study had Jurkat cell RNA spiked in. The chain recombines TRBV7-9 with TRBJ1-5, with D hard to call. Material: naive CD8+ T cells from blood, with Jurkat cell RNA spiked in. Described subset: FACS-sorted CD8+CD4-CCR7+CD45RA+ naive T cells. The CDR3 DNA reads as TGTGCCAGCAGCTTAGGTTTCGGGCTCAATCAGCCCCAGCATTTT. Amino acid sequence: CASSLGFGLNQPQHF.